The text below deals with one T cell receptor (beta chain). Its target antigen remains unknown. Per-nucleotide qualities are absent, and no much larger clonotype sits a single base away. In the prospective study, participants were roughly 18 to 95 years old, resided in about two dozen geographic areas of the United States, and were enrolled through a virtual design. To assign participants to cohorts, the prospective study relied on clinical history that participants themselves reported in a screening survey and a study questionnaire. Recovered participants in ImmuneRACE Cohort 3 were defined as having two consecutive negative NP/OP PCR tests, clearance from a healthcare professional, or resolution of symptoms. Each participant in the prospective study had whole blood, serum and a nasopharyngeal or oropharyngeal swab collected by mobile phlebotomists. Participants in the prospective study had the option to provide additional blood draws and questionnaires over an approximately 2-month period. Before DNA extraction, prospective study blood samples were shipped either frozen or at room temperature.

The immunoSEQ Assay, a bias-controlled multiplex PCR, was used to amplify TCRbeta CDR3 regions from genomic DNA. From the authors' description of their analysis: Nucleated cell counts per sample were estimated from amplification of reference gene primers within the assay. To quantify the absolute abundance of each unique TCRbeta CDR3 rearrangement, sequence reads were collapsed and filtered. For each sample, productive Simpson clonality was calculated by taking the square root of Simpson's diversity index across productive rearrangements. TCRdb mirrors the immuneACCESS table, restricted to in-frame sequences. Some clones are absent from its copies; in checked studies, under half trace to an unresolved V gene, and the reason for the others is unknown. The V and J calls and clone size were taken over from that table, and D and trimming were inferred from the DNA. The sample table holds some 350,000 clones, of which over 75% were seen once. The ten most abundant clones make up 2.5% to 3.5% of the sample.

The record originates from a study of blood T cell repertoires in COVID-19 (dated by TCRdb to 2019 to 2021). Regarding the complete study: Collaborator samples came from the United States, Italy and Spain and covered acute and convalescent phases of COVID-19. The material from the prospective study consisted of cDNA or gDNA derived from T cells, B-cell-depleted T cells, or PBMCs. The dataset comprised deeply sampled blood TCRbeta repertoires from subjects exposed to, actively infected with, or recovered from COVID-19. The repertoires were released in a freely available public database intended as a resource for research on the immune response to SARS-CoV-2. Samples were obtained from the ongoing ImmuneRACE study (first 160 participants) and from approximately 1,200 subjects provided by 6 global collaborators. Sample metadata almost always included a de-identified subject ID, COVID-19 status, age in years and sex. Where available, HLA class I and class II types were taken from metadata supplied by the sample provider and were not determined by assay-based typing. Broader findings and caveats from the paper: The quantity of clinical and demographic metadata differed by source and by participant and was supplied without curation.

Sequences were obtained from PBMCs or T cells enriched from blood (not recorded which). This receptor was obtained from a woman aged 25-40 years who had recovered from COVID-19.

At the DNA level, the sequence is TGTGCCATCACTGCCAGTCCTCCTGAAGCTTTCTTT. This yields the protein CAITASPPEAFF. Rearrangement joined TRBV10-3 to TRBJ1-1; no D gene call is confident. V is reduced by 7 bases and J by 6 bases, leaving a spacing of 12 bases between them. Inclusive of the bounding cysteine and phenylalanine, the CDR3 is 12 residues long. The retained sequence is limited to the CDR3, 36 bases, with the frame set at the first base. CDR1 and CDR2 are drawn from the germline V gene: ENHRY, SYGVKD.